What follows is one TCR beta chain and its context. The antigen remains unidentified. The source of the sample is a study of shared clonotypes between healthy human individuals. Study conclusions and caveats: Apart from blood, nothing was sampled; tissue repertoires likely differ.

When replicate PCRs were run on unsorted PBMC, they used about 300 ng DNA, around 30,000 T cell genomes. Sequencing used immunoSEQ multiplex PCR; TCRdb keeps in-frame clones, though not all of them. This table holds some 530,000 clones, 81% found once. Donors were Caucasian adults residing in Nashville, Tennessee, USA. This CDR3 contains 16 residues. Trimming removed 1 base from V and 6 bases from J; junction bases left unmatched: 10. The germline V gene encodes CDR1 SQVTM and CDR2 ANQGSEA. The clonotype originates from a woman in her thirties or forties in good health. Some clones in this sample may be carry-over from other donors' samples. The sequencing sample was made of PBMCs. The V gene is TRBV29-1, the J gene TRBJ2-1, with 9 bases matching TRBD2. The CDR3 sequence is CSVEVRLAGRGNEQFF. The CDR3 DNA reads TGCAGCGTTGAAGTCCGCCTAGCGGGAAGGGGCAATGAGCAGTTCTTC.